A selection of T cell receptor beta chains follows, all from one sample in a study of cytomegalovirus exposure and HLA in healthy donors. Using immunoSEQ multiplex PCR, the repertoire was profiled, and TCRdb retains in-frame clones only, with some absent. The table includes roughly 200,000 clones, under 85% detected once. Source material: PBMCs. The receptors stem from a man aged 50 to 59 in good health and CMV-seronegative. Each CDR3 is given with its conserved first and last residue. Fields, in order: clone size, D gene, J gene, V gene, CDR3 protein, CDR3 DNA. The D gene is left open where the match is weak. Size is stated for part of the rows, as once, few or many counts, or as a class when the clone is expanded.

few TRBD2 TRBJ2-5 TRBV4-1 CASSRGLAGGPRETQYF TGCGCCAGCAGCCGAGGACTAGCGGGAGGGCCGAGGGAGACCCAGTACTTC
. . TRBJ2-5 TRBV6-4 CASSETAPYQETQYF TGTGCCAGCAGTGAGACAGCGCCGTATCAAGAGACCCAGTACTTC
. TRBD1 TRBJ1-1 TRBV7-3 CASSFSGGITEAFF TGTGCCAGCAGCTTCTCAGGGGGAATCACTGAAGCTTTCTTT
. TRBD1 TRBJ2-1 TRBV7-8 CASSPRGTGGEQFF TGTGCCAGCAGCCCCAGGGGGACGGGTGGTGAGCAGTTCTTC
. TRBD2 TRBJ2-3 TRBV7-3 CASSLTSGRNGDTQYF TGTGCCAGCAGCCTCACTAGCGGGAGGAATGGAGATACGCAGTATTTT
. TRBD1 TRBJ2-1 TRBV11-3 CASSLEGRGYNEQFF TGTGCCAGCAGCTTAGAGGGCAGGGGGTACAATGAGCAGTTCTTC
. TRBD2 TRBJ2-7 TRBV19 CASSSGLAFPYEQYF TGTGCCAGTAGTTCGGGACTAGCCTTCCCCTACGAGCAGTACTTC
. . TRBJ2-1 TRBV6-6 CASSRLYNEQFF TGTGCCAGCAGTAGACTCTACAATGAGCAGTTCTTC
. TRBD2 TRBJ2-5 TRBV9 CASSVGGGREETQYF TGTGCCAGCAGCGTAGGAGGCGGGAGGGAAGAGACCCAGTACTTC
. . TRBJ2-1 TRBV5-1 CASSLDGGPSLSYNEQFF TGCGCCAGCAGCTTGGATGGGGGCCCGAGCCTCTCCTACAATGAGCAGTTCTTC
. . TRBJ2-7 TRBV7-6 CASGRDNSYEQYF TGTGCCAGCGGACGGGACAACTCCTACGAGCAGTACTTC
. TRBD1 TRBJ1-5 TRBV19 CASSPDRGTNQPQHF TGTGCCAGTAGTCCGGACAGGGGGACCAATCAGCCCCAGCATTTT
. . TRBJ2-4 TRBV27 CASSSSSRGAKNIQYF TGTGCCAGCAGTTCTTCCTCGCGCGGGGCCAAAAACATTCAGTACTTC
. TRBD1 TRBJ2-5 TRBV7-3 CASSPGDRGGETQYF TGTGCCAGCAGCCCCGGGGACAGGGGTGGGGAGACCCAGTACTTC
. TRBD1 TRBJ1-2 TRBV28 CASSPAGTGVGYTF TGTGCCAGCAGTCCGGCCGGGACAGGGGTTGGCTACACCTTC
. TRBD1 TRBJ2-1 TRBV6-6 CASSSGIGQVYNEQFF TGTGCCAGCAGTTCCGGAATTGGACAGGTTTACAATGAGCAGTTCTTC
. TRBD1 TRBJ2-7 TRBV5-1 CASSTWGQGASDLTRYEQYF TGCGCCAGCAGCACCTGGGGACAGGGGGCATCTGATCTTACCCGATACGAGCAGTACTTC
. . TRBJ1-5 TRBV2 CASSEYGAAGHSPQHF TGTGCCAGCAGTGAATATGGGGCCGCGGGGCATTCGCCCCAGCATTTT
. TRBD2 TRBJ2-3 TRBV7-8 CASTSGTSDTDTQYF TGTGCCAGCACCTCCGGGACTAGCGACACAGATACGCAGTATTTT
once TRBD1 TRBJ2-7 TRBV6-6 CASSFGQGGYEQYF TGTGCCAGCAGTTTCGGACAGGGTGGCTACGAGCAGTACTTC
. . TRBJ1-1 TRBV10-1 CASSDRQYTEAFF TGCGCCAGCAGTGACAGACAGTACACTGAAGCTTTCTTT
. . TRBJ2-3 TRBV27 CASSRLLATVPDTQYF TGTGCCAGCAGCAGGTTACTAGCCACGGTGCCAGATACGCAGTATTTT
. . TRBJ2-4 TRBV4-1 CATGAGESKNIQYF TGCGCCACCGGGGCAGGGGAATCCAAAAACATTCAGTACTTC
. TRBD2 TRBJ2-2 TRBV11-2 CASSGSGPTGELFF TGTGCCAGCAGCGGTAGCGGGCCGACCGGGGAGCTGTTTTTT
. . TRBJ1-2 TRBV7-9 CASSFEAANYGYTF TGTGCCAGCAGCTTTGAAGCCGCTAACTATGGCTACACCTTC
. TRBD1 TRBJ2-5 TRBV15 CATSRNRQGRETQYF TGTGCCACCAGCAGAAACAGACAGGGGAGGGAGACCCAGTACTTC
. TRBD1 TRBJ2-1 TRBV20-1 CSATGGFF TGCAGTGCGACAGGGGGCTTCTTC
. . TRBJ2-1 TRBV5-6 CASSLVLTMRHSYNEQFF TGTGCCAGCAGCTTGGTTTTGACTATGCGGCACTCCTACAATGAGCAGTTCTTC
. TRBD1 TRBJ2-3 TRBV27 CASKMGQVQGTQYF TGTGCCAGCAAGATGGGACAGGTACAAGGTACGCAGTATTTT
. . TRBJ1-4 TRBV14 CASSQRQRHEKLFF TGTGCCAGCAGCCAACGTCAGCGTCATGAAAAACTGTTTTTT
. TRBD2 TRBJ2-7 TRBV7-3 CASSLTSGTSYEQYF TGTGCCAGCAGCTTAACTAGCGGGACGTCCTACGAGCAGTACTTC
. . TRBJ2-5 TRBV9 CASSAGNEETQYF TGTGCCAGCAGCGCCGGGAACGAAGAGACCCAGTACTTC
. . TRBJ1-1 TRBV7-3 CASSLDGGTEAFF TGTGCCAGCAGCTTAGACGGGGGCACTGAAGCTTTCTTT
. TRBD1 TRBJ2-7 TRBV28 CASSSPGQTYEQYF TGTGCCAGCAGTTCTCCGGGACAGACCTACGAGCAGTACTTC
. . TRBJ2-3 TRBV5-1 CASSLIGSPSTDTQYF TGCGCCAGCAGCCTGATCGGGAGTCCTAGCACAGATACGCAGTATTTT
. . TRBJ2-2 TRBV29-1 CSVGAAFGELFF TGCAGCGTTGGAGCGGCTTTCGGGGAGCTGTTTTTT
. TRBD2 TRBJ2-3 TRBV9 CASSVGNSGTRDTQYF TGTGCCAGCAGCGTCGGGAATTCCGGGACTAGAGATACGCAGTATTTT
. TRBD1 TRBJ1-2 TRBV6-1 CASSERTGDGYTF TGTGCCAGCAGTGAAAGGACAGGGGACGGCTACACCTTC
. . TRBJ2-2 TRBV19 CASSILGANTGELFF TGTGCCAGTAGTATCCTAGGGGCGAACACCGGGGAGCTGTTTTTT
. . TRBJ1-1 TRBV28 CASSLSGTSNTEAFF TGTGCCAGCAGTTTATCTGGGACATCCAACACTGAAGCTTTCTTT
. . TRBJ2-7 TRBV30 CAWSAGLFYEQYF TGTGCCTGGAGTGCTGGACTTTTCTACGAGCAGTACTTC
. TRBD1 TRBJ1-5 TRBV19 CASSPTGGNQPQHF TGTGCCAGTAGTCCGACAGGGGGCAATCAGCCCCAGCATTTT
. TRBD2 TRBJ2-1 TRBV5-4 CASSPAGGEGRNEQFF TGTGCCAGCAGCCCCGCGGGTGGGGAGGGCCGCAATGAGCAGTTCTTC
. . TRBJ2-7 TRBV2 CASSSDSRSYEQYF TGTGCCAGCAGTTCGGACAGCCGATCCTACGAGCAGTACTTC
few . TRBJ2-7 TRBV4-1 CASSKATTERISYEQYF TGCGCCAGCAGCAAAGCCACGACAGAGCGTATCTCCTACGAGCAGTACTTC
. TRBD2 TRBJ2-1 TRBV15 CATSTRLAGVGEQFF TGTGCCACCAGCACCAGACTAGCGGGAGTCGGAGAGCAGTTCTTC
. TRBD1 TRBJ1-1 TRBV2 CATTRDRGAFF TGTGCCACCACCCGGGACAGGGGAGCTTTCTTT